The clone carrying this TCR beta chain is medium-sized within its sample. Its antigen is not known. This record belongs to a study of lung T cells in sarcoidosis with Löfgren's syndrome. Study results and limitations: Sarcoidosis antigen recognition was only suggested, antigen unidentified.

TCRdb recomputed calls from the reads with MiXCR, one row per CDR3 protein. The data contain 450 to 550 distinct CDR3 sequences, around 36% of them singletons. The TCR sequence derives from a human donor with sarcoidosis (Löfgren's syndrome or another form), or a control subject (not recorded which). Sequenced input: CD4+ T cells from PBMCs.

The CDR3 DNA reads as TGCAGCGTTAACAACTACAATGAGCAGTTCTTC. Translation: CSVNNYNEQFF. The V call is TRBV29-1, the J call TRBJ2-1; D remains unclear. V was trimmed by 5 bases and J by 3 bases, leaving 5 bases between them. Germline V gene sequence: CDR1 SQVTM, CDR2 ANQGSEA. The CDR3 length is 11 residues.